This T cell receptor (beta chain) was identified in a study of blood T cell repertoires in COVID-19. Looking at the study overall: From the United States, Italy and Spain came samples of acute and convalescent COVID-19.

As processed by the authors: Amplification of reference gene primers was used by the study to estimate nucleated cell counts. TCRdb's copy holds only in-frame clones and misses some; the assay was immunoSEQ multiplex PCR. The V and J calls and the clone size are those of that table, but D and trimming were determined from the DNA. This table has 150,000 to 200,000 clones, about 85% appearing once. The TCR originated in a man younger than 35 with acute or convalescent COVID-19. Input material: peripheral blood.

CDR3 DNA sequence: TGTGCCAGCAGCCAACTGGTGCCGGGACAGGGAGTCCAGTCAAGCCAAGAGACCCAGTACTTC. Translating it yields CASSQLVPGQGVQSSQETQYF. The chain carries TRBV3-1 (or the pseudogene TRBV3-2) and TRBJ2-5; 9 nucleotides line up with TRBD1. The CDR3 extends over 21 amino acids. The germline V gene has CDR1 LGHDT and CDR2 YNNKEL (reference sequence). J gave up 1 base and V 2 bases, and 20 bases lay outside the gene matches.